This T cell receptor (beta chain) was recorded in a study of T cell repertoires in cytomegalovirus infection. The wider study: Indications came from public TCR beta signatures; they pointed to CMV infection and to a matching HLA type.

Whole-study findings and limits: Cumulative frequency of public TCR beta families picked out carriers of CMV plus the relevant HLA. The response measured ex vivo was dominated by TCR beta clonotypes (HLA-C-restricted and CMV-specific).

TCRdb re-called the reads with MiXCR, one entry per CDR3 protein. The data show some 700,000 distinct CDR3 sequences, roughly a third seen once. Germline values: CDR1 SGHVS, CDR2 FQNEAQ. The CDR3 consists of 14 residues. This clonotype showed up many times. Its target is not known. Mismatch with germline at one junction end may stem from a read error. This clonotype was obtained from a human donor in good health (CMV status not recorded). Some clones in this sample may be carry-over from other donors' samples. Sequencing was done on a sample of PBMCs. J is TRBJ1-2 and V is TRBV7-8, with a possible D match to TRBD1 (5 bases). The CDR3 spells CASSSLRVTAGRAF. DNA for the CDR3: TGTGCCAGCAGCTCCCTCAGGGTGACTGCTGGTCGGGCCTTC.